These 27 T cell receptor beta chains share one sample of origin, sequenced in a study of blood T cell repertoires in COVID-19. The protocol was immunoSEQ multiplex PCR, while the TCRdb copy is restricted to in-frame clones and leaves out a portion. Here the sample spans over 90,000 clones, roughly 78% being singletons. Material: peripheral blood. These receptors were obtained from a man between 50 and 59 years old with active or convalescent COVID-19.

This sequence joins TRBV5-1 and TRBJ1-4; 7 bases agree with TRBD1. V shed 4 bases and J 0 bases; nucleotides not matched to a gene: 6. The CDR3 contains 16 residues. Germline CDR1 SGHRS, CDR2 YFSETQ. CDR3 residues: CASSRGTVATNEKLFF. CDR3 bases: TGCGCCAGCAGCCGGGGGACAGTTGCAACTAATGAAAAACTGTTTTTT.

This chain connects TRBV28 to TRBJ2-7; TRBD1 might be the D (5 bases). Deletions cut 8 bases from V and 1 base from J, with 12 bases between. CDR1 MDHEN and CDR2 SYDVKM come from the germline V gene. This CDR3 has 13 amino acids. DNA of the CDR3: TGTGCCAGCGGCCCGACAGAATCCTACGAGCAGTACTTC. This codes for CASGPTESYEQYF.

This chain joins TRBV25-1 and TRBJ1-1, with D possibly TRBD1 on 6 matching bases. Looked up from germline, CDR1 is MGHDK and CDR2 is SYGVNS. The CDR3 contains 14 residues. V shed 2 bases and J shed 0 bases, with 7 bases lying between them. CDR3 coding DNA: TGTGCCAGCAGTGAAACAGGGCTGAACACTGAAGCTTTCTTT. This encodes CASSETGLNTEAFF. The whole variable domain, filled in from reference TRBV25-1 and TRBJ1-1, reads EADIYQTPRYLVIGTGKKITLECSQTMGHDKMYWYQQDPGMELHLIHYSYGVNSTEKGDLSSESTVSRIRTEHFPLTLESARPSHTSQYLCASSETGLNTEAFFGQGTRLTVV.

The V and J genes are TRBV11-2 and TRBJ2-7; TRBD1 matches 11 bases. After removal of 4 bases from V and 5 bases from J, the junction contained 13 bases not matched to a gene. The CDR3 loop spans 17 amino acids. Germline V gene data show CDR1 as SGHAT and CDR2 as FQNNGV. The CDR3 is CASSSTPGQGVGNEQYV. CDR3 DNA: TGTGCCAGCAGCTCTACTCCGGGACAGGGGGTAGGGAACGAGCAGTACGTC.

The rearrangement joins TRBV7-2 to TRBJ2-3, with TRBD1 matching over 7 bases. Germline V gene data show CDR1 as SGHTA and CDR2 as FQGNSA. Losses at the gene ends were 5 bases for V and 4 bases for J; bases not matched to a gene: 6. The CDR3 loop spans 14 amino acids. The CDR3 loop is CASSKGQTPDTQYF. The CDR3 DNA sequence: TGTGCCAGCAGCAAGGGACAGACTCCAGATACGCAGTATTTT.

The chain carries TRBV30 and TRBJ2-2; 8 positions match TRBD1. The CDR3 runs 15 residues. Germline assignment: CDR1 GTSNPN and CDR2 SVGIG (reference sequence). The J segment lost 1 base and the V segment lost 4 bases, leaving 5 bases of the junction unmatched. The chain's CDR3 is CAWNPGQGNTGELFF. CDR3 nucleotides: TGTGCCTGGAATCCCGGACAGGGGAACACCGGGGAGCTGTTTTTT.

CDR3 region: CASSKNRDRDEQYF. The CDR3 DNA reads TGTGCCAGCAGTAAAAATCGGGACAGGGACGAGCAGTACTTC. This chain joins TRBV6-6 and TRBJ2-7; 9 nucleotides line up with TRBD1. Germline V CDR1 and CDR2: MNHNY, SVGAGI (reference sequence). CDR3 length: 14 residues. The V and J ends lost 5 bases and 5 bases, in that order; junction bases with no gene match: 7.

The chain couples TRBV7-2 to TRBJ2-7; D remains ambiguous. V lost 4 bases and J lost 0, with 10 bases in between. The V gene's germline CDR1 is SGHTA and CDR2 FQGNSA. CDR3 length equals 14 residues. CDR3 loop: CASSSHSTSYEQYF. DNA for the CDR3: TGTGCCAGCAGCTCACACAGCACCTCCTACGAGCAGTACTTC.

This clone was seen only a few times. The rearrangement joins TRBV6-5 to TRBJ1-2, with 7 bases identical to TRBD1. Germline V gives CDR1 MNHEY, CDR2 SVGAGI. The ends lost 6 bases at V and 7 bases at J; junction bases unmatched: 5. The CDR3 has 12 amino acids. CDR3 sequence: CASRTGSFGYTF. CDR3 nucleotide sequence: TGTGCCAGCAGGACAGGGAGTTTTGGCTACACCTTC.

The J gene is TRBJ2-7, the V gene TRBV6-1; no clear D. Germline loops: CDR1 MNHNS, CDR2 SASEGT. Trimming cost V 2 bases and J 3 bases, with 11 bases left between them. The CDR3 loop spans 14 amino acids. The CDR3 is CASSERRGGYEQYF. The CDR3 DNA reads as TGTGCCAGCAGTGAACGGCGAGGCGGCTACGAGCAGTACTTC.

The table lists this clone with a few counts. This chain links TRBV7-2 with TRBJ2-1; D is undetermined. This CDR3 contains 13 residues. CDR1 is SGHTA and CDR2 is FQGNSA in the germline V gene. Between the trimmed V and J ends, which lost 5 bases and 3 bases, there was a span of 8 bases. CDR3 region: CASSAGNYNEQFF. CDR3 sequence (DNA): TGTGCCAGCAGCGCAGGCAACTACAATGAGCAGTTCTTC.

CDR3 region: CASSIDQTGETQYF. The CDR3 DNA sequence: TGTGCCAGTAGTATAGATCAGACAGGGGAGACCCAGTACTTC. The rearrangement joins TRBV19 to TRBJ2-5; 7 bases fit TRBD1. Trimming cost V 0 bases and J 5 bases; bases outside gene matches: 3. This CDR3 has 14 amino acids. CDR1 and CDR2 (germline): LNHDA, SQIVND (reference sequence).

The V gene is TRBV19, the J gene TRBJ1-2; D ambiguous. Germline V gives CDR1 LNHDA, CDR2 SQIVND (reference sequence). The V and J ends lost 2 bases and 2 bases respectively, with 9 bases between them. This CDR3 has 14 residues. The DNA for the CDR3 is TGTGCCAGTAGTATATTGGAGGGCAACTATGGCTACACCTTC. Its protein product is CASSILEGNYGYTF.

V usage is TRBV3-1 (or the pseudogene TRBV3-2) and J usage is TRBJ2-7, with 9 bases identical to TRBD1. This CDR3 region has 14 residues. Germline V gene sequence: CDR1 LGHDT, CDR2 YNNKEL (reference sequence). J gave up 6 bases and V 3 bases, and 6 bases lay outside the gene matches. The CDR3 DNA reads TGTGCCAGCAGCCAGACGGCACAGGGGGCCGAGCAGTACTTC. Protein product: CASSQTAQGAEQYF.

The chain links TRBV18 to TRBJ2-3; 8 bases agree with TRBD1. With 5 bases clipped from V and 1 base from J, the junction kept 5 bases outside the gene matches. In germline, CDR1 is KGHSH, CDR2 LQKENI. CDR3 size: 15 residues. DNA of the CDR3: TGTGCCAGCTCATCAATGACAGGGGGCACAGATACGCAGTATTTT. This codes for CASSSMTGGTDTQYF.

The gene calls are TRBV4-2 and TRBJ1-6; D remains ambiguous. This CDR3 has 17 amino acids. Per germline, CDR1 LGHNA and CDR2 YNFKEQ. Trimming shortened V by 0 bases and J by 4 bases, and 13 bases separated the two germline ends. The CDR3 DNA follows: TGTGCCAGCAGCCAAGATTTTCAGGAACGATATAATTCACCCCTCCACTTT. It translates to CASSQDFQERYNSPLHF.

This chain uses TRBV30 with TRBJ2-5; 7 bases line up with TRBD1. V lost 3 bases and J lost 4; bases outside the gene matches: 5. The germline gives CDR1 GTSNPN, CDR2 SVGIG (reference sequence). The CDR3 contains 13 residues. CDR3 DNA: TGTGCCTGGAGCCGGGACAGCGCAGAGACCCAGTACTTC. It specifies CAWSRDSAETQYF.

The rearrangement joins TRBV5-4 to TRBJ1-1, with unresolved D. Trimming removed 4 bases from V and 1 base from J, with 14 bases in between. Germline V gene sequence: CDR1 SGHNT, CDR2 YYREEE (reference sequence). CDR3 length: 15 residues. In nucleotides, the CDR3 is TGTGCCAGCAGCCCACCGCCTCAGGAGAACACTGAAGCTTTCTTT. It yields the protein CASSPPPQENTEAFF.

This clone came up once. The chain uses TRBV27 and TRBJ1-2; TRBD1 agrees at 7 bases. CDR3 size: 13 residues. Germline lookup yields CDR1 MNHEY and CDR2 SMNVEV (reference sequence). Trimming at V came to 4 bases and at J to 8 bases, leaving 7 bases not matched to a gene. DNA for the CDR3: TGTGCCAGCAGTTCTGCAGGGGGTACGGGCTACACCTTC. Protein: CASSSAGGTGYTF.

This clone was observed a handful of times. CDR3 sequence: CASSLQRQLGYTF. For the CDR3, the DNA is TGTGCCAGCAGTTTACAGCGGCAGTTGGGCTACACCTTC. The rearrangement links TRBV12-3 or TRBV12-4 to TRBJ1-2; D uncertain. The CDR3 covers 13 residues. V was trimmed by 2 bases and J by 8 bases, leaving 12 bases between them.

V gene TRBV27 combines with J gene TRBJ1-5; D unclear. Germline V lookup: CDR1 MNHEY, CDR2 SMNVEV (reference sequence). The CDR3 is made up of 15 amino acids. The germline V and J ends were trimmed by 0 bases and 3 bases, with 9 bases remaining between them. The DNA for the CDR3 is TGTGCCAGCAGTTTATCGCGGGCAGCCAATCAGCCCCAGCATTTT. Protein product: CASSLSRAANQPQHF.

The chain combines TRBV10-1 with TRBJ2-7; maybe TRBD2 (5 bases). CDR3 size: 14 residues. Germline V gene sequence: CDR1 WNHNN, CDR2 SYGVQD (reference sequence). Trimming took 0 bases from V and 7 from J, leaving 13 bases between them. CDR3 in amino acids: CASSESQPPGEQYF. CDR3 DNA sequence: TGCGCCAGCAGTGAGTCACAGCCACCGGGGGAGCAGTACTTC.

This chain connects TRBV7-2 to TRBJ2-3, with 7 bases that match TRBD2. The CDR3 covers 17 residues. Germline CDR1 SGHTA, CDR2 FQGNSA. V shed 6 bases, J shed 2 bases, and the junction held 14 bases outside the gene matches. CDR3 DNA: TGTGCCAGCAGTCCCTCTATAGCGGGCCCCCTCACAGATACGCAGTATTTT. Amino acid sequence: CASSPSIAGPLTDTQYF.

The chain is built from TRBV28 and TRBJ1-5; D is unresolved. Germline V gene lookup returns CDR1 MDHEN and CDR2 SYDVKM. Trimming cost V 3 bases and J 2 bases, with 11 bases left between them. The CDR3 runs to 15 residues. The CDR3 reads CASSFGQLRNQPQHF. DNA for the CDR3: TGTGCCAGCAGTTTTGGTCAGTTACGCAATCAGCCCCAGCATTTT. The full variable domain, its missing parts supplied by reference TRBV28 and TRBJ1-5, is DVKVTQSSRYLVKRTGEKVFLECVQDMDHENMFWYRQDPGLGLRLIYFSYDVKMKEKGDIPEGYSVSREKKERFSLILESASTNQTSMYLCASSFGQLRNQPQHFGDGTRLSIL.

The V gene is TRBV29-1, the J gene TRBJ2-7; D might be TRBD1 (7 bases). Per the germline V gene, CDR1 is SQVTM and CDR2 is ANQGSEA. Trimming removed 0 bases at V and 5 bases at J, with 20 bases between. The CDR3 is 16 amino acids. CDR3 protein: CSVEEGFRQGGHEQYV. As DNA, the CDR3 is TGCAGCGTTGAAGAGGGATTCCGGCAGGGGGGACACGAGCAGTACGTC.

This rearrangement joins TRBV28 to TRBJ2-1, with D possibly matching TRBD2 (5 bases). The germline gives CDR1 MDHEN, CDR2 SYDVKM. The V end lost 7 bases, the J end lost 5 bases, and 12 bases lay between the germline ends. The CDR3 sequence is 13 residues long. The CDR3 reads CASIPPGNNEQFF. The DNA for the CDR3 is TGTGCCAGCATTCCACCGGGGAACAATGAGCAGTTCTTC.

A few counts support this clone. This chain links TRBV28 with TRBJ1-2, with TRBD1 identical over 7 bases. Germline values: CDR1 MDHEN, CDR2 SYDVKM. This CDR3 spans 14 amino acids. After removal of 6 bases from V and 5 bases from J, the junction contained 9 bases not matched to a gene. In DNA, the CDR3 is TGTGCCAGCAGCAGGGGGACAGCTACTTATGGCTACACCTTC. This sequence encodes CASSRGTATYGYTF.